These T cell receptor beta chains were read from a single sample in a study of graft-versus-host responses after intestinal transplantation. The table came from immunoSEQ multiplex PCR; TCRdb's copy has only in-frame clones and leaves some out. The sample carries roughly 100,000 clones, over 85% recorded once. The antigens for these receptors are not known. This sample comprised unstimulated CD8+ T cells sorted from spleen or lymph node cells, obtained before intestinal transplant. The origin of the receptors is a human donor who received an intestinal transplant. The CDR3 runs from the conserved cysteine through the conserved F or W. The D gene is left open where the match is weak. Only some rows state a clone size, as once, few, many or a class for expanded clones.

J: TRBJ2-6; V: TRBV7-9; D: -; size: -; DNA: TGTGCCAGCACAGGGGCCGGGGCCAACGTCCTGACTTTC; CDR3: CASTGAGANVLTF
J: TRBJ1-5; V: TRBV27; D: -; size: -; DNA: TGTGCCAGCAGTTTAGGGAGCAATCAGCCCCAGCATTTT; CDR3: CASSLGSNQPQHF
J: TRBJ2-1; V: TRBV2; D: TRBD2; size: -; DNA: TGTGCCAGTAACAGCTTGACTAGCGGGGGGGCCGATGAGCAGTTCTTC; CDR3: CASNSLTSGGADEQFF
J: TRBJ1-2; V: TRBV4-2; D: -; size: -; DNA: TGTGCCAGCAGCGACACACGAACTCTCCCCCCTGTGGGGGGCTACACCTTC; CDR3: CASSDTRTLPPVGGYTF
J: TRBJ2-7; V: TRBV4-1; D: TRBD1; size: -; DNA: TGCGCCAGCAGCCAAGGGCCAGGGGGCGACGAGCAGTACTTC; CDR3: CASSQGPGGDEQYF
J: TRBJ1-1; V: TRBV7-9; D: -; size: -; DNA: TGTGCCAGCAGCTTAGTTTTGAGAAACACTGAAGCTTTCTTT; CDR3: CASSLVLRNTEAFF
J: TRBJ2-1; V: TRBV5-4; D: TRBD2; size: once; DNA: TGTGCCAGCAGCCAACTACCACTAGCGGGGGGCTACAATGAGCACTTCTTC; CDR3: CASSQLPLAGGYNEHFF
J: TRBJ2-1; V: TRBV6-6; D: -; size: -; DNA: TGTGCCAGCAGTTACTCGGATGGGGGTGGCGAGCAGTTCTTC; CDR3: CASSYSDGGGEQFF
J: TRBJ2-5; V: TRBV7-9; D: -; size: once; DNA: TGTGCCAGCAGCTTAGTTGCAAGGGTATACCAAGAGACCCAGTACTTC; CDR3: CASSLVARVYQETQYF
J: TRBJ1-1; V: TRBV13; D: -; size: -; DNA: TGTGCCAGCAGCTTAGAAGGGGAGTTGAACACTGAAGCTTTCTTT; CDR3: CASSLEGELNTEAFF
J: TRBJ1-5; V: TRBV27; D: -; size: -; DNA: TGTGCCAGCAGCGTTGGAAGCAATCAGCCCCAGCATTTT; CDR3: CASSVGSNQPQHF